This TCR beta chain was recorded in a study of cytomegalovirus exposure and HLA in healthy donors. With 60 Vbeta and 13 Jbeta primers, the PCR was carried out. Generated by immunoSEQ multiplex PCR, the TCRdb table keeps only in-frame clones and is missing some. The sample carries about 140,000 clones, around 78% recorded once. With 6 bases clipped from V and 6 bases from J, the junction kept 7 bases outside the gene matches. Germline values: CDR1 MRHNA, CDR2 SNTAGT. The CDR3 is 13 residues long. The receptor's source is a woman between 18 and 30 years old in good health and CMV-seropositive. Sequenced material: PBMCs. The genes are TRBV6-4 and TRBJ1-2; TRBD1 agrees at 7 bases. Written as DNA, the CDR3 is TGTGCCAGCAGACCTACAGGGGCCCATGGCTACACCTTC. This codes for CASRPTGAHGYTF.